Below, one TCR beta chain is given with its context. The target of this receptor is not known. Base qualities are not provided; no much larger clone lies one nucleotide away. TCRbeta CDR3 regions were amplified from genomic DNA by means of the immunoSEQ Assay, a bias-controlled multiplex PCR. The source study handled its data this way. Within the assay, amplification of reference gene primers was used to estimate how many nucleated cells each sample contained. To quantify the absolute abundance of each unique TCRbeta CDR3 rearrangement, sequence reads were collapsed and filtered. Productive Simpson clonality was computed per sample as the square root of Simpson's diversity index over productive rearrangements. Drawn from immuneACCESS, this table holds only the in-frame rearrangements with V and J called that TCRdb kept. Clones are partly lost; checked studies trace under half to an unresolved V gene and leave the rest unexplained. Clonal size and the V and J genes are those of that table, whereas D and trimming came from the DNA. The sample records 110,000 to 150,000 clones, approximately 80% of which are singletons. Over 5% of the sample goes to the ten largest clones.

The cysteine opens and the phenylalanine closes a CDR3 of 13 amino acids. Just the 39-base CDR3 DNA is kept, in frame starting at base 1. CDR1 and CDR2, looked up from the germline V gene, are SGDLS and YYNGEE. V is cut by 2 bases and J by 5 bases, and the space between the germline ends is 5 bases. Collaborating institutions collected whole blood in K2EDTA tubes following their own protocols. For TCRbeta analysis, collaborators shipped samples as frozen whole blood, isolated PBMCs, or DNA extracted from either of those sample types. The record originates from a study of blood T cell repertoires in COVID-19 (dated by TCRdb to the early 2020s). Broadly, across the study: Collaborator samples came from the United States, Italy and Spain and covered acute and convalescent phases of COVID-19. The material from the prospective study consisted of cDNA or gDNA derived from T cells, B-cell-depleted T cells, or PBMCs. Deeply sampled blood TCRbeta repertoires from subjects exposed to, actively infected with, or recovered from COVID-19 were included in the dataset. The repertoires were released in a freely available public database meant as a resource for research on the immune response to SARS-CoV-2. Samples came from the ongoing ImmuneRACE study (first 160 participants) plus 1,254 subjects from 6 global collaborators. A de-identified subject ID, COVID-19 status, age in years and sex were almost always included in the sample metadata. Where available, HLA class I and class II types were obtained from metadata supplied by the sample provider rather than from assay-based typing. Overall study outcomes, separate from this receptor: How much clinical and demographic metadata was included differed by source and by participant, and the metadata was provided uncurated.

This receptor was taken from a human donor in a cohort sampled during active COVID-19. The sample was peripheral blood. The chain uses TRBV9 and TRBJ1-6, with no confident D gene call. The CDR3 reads CASSVSNNSPLHF. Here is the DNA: TGTGCCAGCAGCGTCAGTAATAATTCACCCCTCCACTTT.